Listed here is a single T cell receptor (beta chain). This clone came up once. There is no known antigen for this receptor. There are no base qualities to consult, and no much larger clone falls within one base. The library was built by means of the immunoSEQ multiplex PCR assay. The multiplex PCR relied on a mix of 60 forward primers for TCR Vbeta segments and 13 reverse primers for TCR Jbeta segments. The CDR3 region of rearranged TCR beta genes was amplified from genomic DNA by a multiplex PCR assay. The Illumina HiSeq System was used to sequence the amplified TCR beta libraries as 87-base-pair reads. In the original analysis: A later analysis counted tens of millions of unique TCR beta chains across the approximately 700 repertoires, and approximately 11 million of these chains were shared by at least two donors. To remove PCR and sequencing errors, raw reads were error-corrected and collapsed into unique sequences using a nearest-neighbor algorithm that merged closely related sequences. To assign V, D and J gene segments, CDR3 sequences were aligned to IMGT reference sequences. For a sequence to be retained, at least a six-nucleotide match to both a V gene segment and a J gene segment was required. Rearrangements were classified as productive when the CDR3 lacked stop codons and remained in frame with V and J, and all other rearrangements were classified as non-productive. Following IMGT convention, CDR3 was defined as the stretch from the second conserved V-encoded cysteine to the conserved J-encoded phenylalanine. The earlier analysis of a few hundred of the donors excluded any sequence lacking an unambiguous match to a single V gene segment. An earlier analysis of a few hundred of the donors called V segments functional above 56.7% productive rearrangements and segregating when the between-donor standard deviation exceeded 5%. A statistical classification framework was developed to diagnose cytomegalovirus status using the catalog of TCR beta chain sequences. A later analysis assigned V and J genes by comparing TCR nucleotide sequences with IMGT/GENE-DB human TR gene sequences. A later analysis assigned CDR3 sequences and most-parsimonious VDJ recombination scenarios with the TCRdist pipeline. In a later analysis, each TCR beta chain was defined by its CDR3 amino acid sequence together with its V-gene family, and reads lacking a unique V-gene family were excluded. As a way to deal with suspected cross-contamination and a sequencing artifact, a later analysis dropped more than 500 nucleotide sequences that were highly shared and had low generation probability. A later analysis calculated a clonal expansion index for each public chain from normalized within-repertoire ranks of inferred template counts. In a later analysis, generation probabilities were computed with a VDJ recombination model fitted to out-of-frame rearrangements, and the resulting probabilities were checked against IGoR. In a later analysis, hypergeometric tests were used to score TCR-TCR, TCR-HLA and TCR-CMV co-occurrence, with a repertoire-size bias correction applied to TCR pairs. To estimate false discovery rates, a later analysis permuted the HLA or CMV assignments 20 times. In a later analysis, co-occurring TCRs were grouped with DBSCAN, and TCRdist sequence similarity was added when clustering was performed within HLA-allele-positive subsets. Co-occurrence clustering excluded repertoires with fewer than 30,000 or more than 120,000 public chains, plus five with anomalous nucleotide sharing. TCRdb took this table from immuneACCESS and kept in-frame rearrangements with V and J called. Such tables lack part of the clones; where checked against another copy, unresolved V genes explain under half of the gap, and the rest is unexplained. V, J and clone size derive from that table, while D and trimming were established from the DNA sequence. In all, the sample holds approximately 200,000 clones, and roughly 83% of those were seen once. In total, the top ten clones hold approximately 1.4% of the sample.

CDR1 and CDR2, looked up from the germline V gene, are SGHAT and FQNNGV. V is cut back by 3 bases and J by 6 bases, with 1 base in the junction unmatched. The CDR3 measures 14 amino acids from cysteine to phenylalanine. Only the CDR3 portion is preserved as DNA: 42 bases, with reading frame beginning at the first base. The sample belongs to a study of cytomegalovirus exposure and HLA in healthy donors (dated by TCRdb to the late 2010s). For the wider study: In an earlier analysis of fewer than 750 of the donors, 276 Gb of sequence data and 120 million or so unique TCR beta sequences from 150 million to 200 million T cells were reported. Across some 400 genotyped donors of the cohort, an average of about 220,000 unique TCR beta nucleotide sequences per donor were sequenced, and approximately 17% of those sequences were non-productive. A later genetic analysis used genome-wide SNP genotypes for about 65% of the 666 donors, treating that subset as a discovery cohort. The study aimed to test whether signatures of past pathogen exposure could be identified by cataloging public T cell receptors. Both class I and class II loci were covered by HLA typing, at four-digit resolution. Roughly five DR-DQ haplotypes were handled as single units for association and clustering because linkage in the cohort was strong. In addition to the first cohort of 666 subjects, a separate validation cohort of approximately 130 different subjects was used. Of the approximately 400 genotyped donors, about 80% fell in the genetic ancestry cluster associated with self-reported Caucasian donors. The study used immunosequencing to profile the T cell repertoires of more than 650 subjects and linked those repertoires to cytomegalovirus serostatus. Approximately 300 gigabases of sequencing data and around 90 million unique TCR sequences made up an early release that covered 640 HLA-typed donors. An earlier analysis of 587 of the donors applied high-throughput TCR beta sequencing to assess whether each TCR beta V gene segment acted as functional or pseudogenic. The number of donors typed differed by locus, with roughly 620-630 for A, B, C, DRB1 and DQB1, 522 for DQA1, 600 to 610 for DPA1, and approximately 470 for DPB1. The later analysis used no new phenotypic data to find candidate immune exposures, relying instead on TCR beta sequences and their occurrence across donors. Donor age, sex, ethnicity and CMV serostatus were compiled alongside the repertoire data. All discovery cohort repertoires had been generated using a single sequencing platform. High-throughput TCR immunosequencing, statistical association of individual TCRs with disease status, and machine learning were combined to predict cytomegalovirus infection status. To study patterns of TCR occurrence, a later analysis re-analyzed previously published TCR beta repertoires from 500 to 850 donors and added high-resolution HLA genotyping. Overall study outcomes, separate from this receptor: Broadly in line with IMGT annotations, most TCR beta V segments showed up in productive rearrangements about 87% or about 30% of the time in an earlier analysis of approximately 600 of the donors. Some IMGT-functional V segments, including TRBV6-2 and TRBV6-3, could not be distinguished by the 87-base-pair reads and were therefore excluded. Specific HLA alleles were associated with about 17,000 TCR beta sequences at a false discovery rate of 0.05 in a later analysis. When HLA alleles, especially DR and DQ, strongly co-occurred, TCR associations were difficult to assign to individual alleles. A later analysis found that HLA-associated TCR beta chains were more clonally expanded and had lower generation probabilities than equally common non-associated chains. The authors suggested that the approach could potentially be extended to other disease states and immunological phenotypes. Because HLA typing was unavailable for some donors at each locus, only the typed subset was used in association tests. V-gene and J-gene trimming of TCR beta chains was associated with a missense DCLRE1C variant in a later genetic analysis, and the association was replicated in an independent cohort. This cohort had only TCR beta chains sequenced, and the lack of alpha or paired-chain data limited which features could be detected. The sequencing pipeline was judged likely to have produced a cluster of highly shared sequence variants as a technical artifact. In the study, 150 to 200 TCR beta chains were listed as associated with cytomegalovirus. Linkage disequilibrium might explain the correlated functional status among segregating V segments, but an unknown experimental factor could not be ruled out. In a later analysis, several top co-occurrence clusters were reported to appear linked to parvovirus B19, influenza, CMV and Epstein-Barr virus. In a later analysis, TCR association rates were found to vary across HLA loci, with the most associated TCRs seen for DRB1 alleles and the fewest for HLA-C alleles. Some 16 rarely observed V segments, including chromosome 9 orphons, were excluded from the earlier analysis of 550 to 700 of the donors because counts were too low. According to a later genetic analysis, donors in an Asian-associated ancestry cluster had fewer N-insertions in productive TCRs than the approximately 700-donor mean. According to a later analysis, most CMV-associated TCR beta chains appeared to be HLA-restricted, and the HLA associations seemed to be driven largely by CMV exposure. A few of the identified cytomegalovirus-associated TCR beta chains were confirmed in vitro to be specific for cytomegalovirus antigens. Immune exposure information for the cohort was limited to CMV serostatus. A further reported finding was that TCR beta sequences accurately predicted the HLA-A and HLA-B alleles for most subjects in the first cohort. Most TCR sequences were seen in very few donors, while some public TCRs were found in many individuals. Roughly uniform sequencing depth across donors was assumed in presence/absence analyses, although this assumption may not hold. In both the original and validation cohorts, the classifier was reported to diagnose cytomegalovirus status with high specificity and sensitivity.

The cohort was made up of around 720 healthy bone marrow donors. All cohort members were sampled while nominally healthy, although unrecorded immune exposures were likely present. The donor was CMV seronegative and was included in the group of several hundred seronegative cohort members. Each donor provided a peripheral blood sample, and peripheral blood mononuclear cells were used for TCR beta sequencing. The Qiagen DNeasy Blood Extraction Kit was used to extract genomic DNA from the blood cell samples. The sample taken for sequencing was PBMCs. Rearrangement joined TRBV11-2 to TRBJ1-5, with 11 junctional bases fitting TRBD1. This clonotype was obtained from a girl aged 5-17 years in good health and CMV-seronegative. The CDR3 in this case is CASSFGTGGQPQHF. In nucleotides, the sequence is TGTGCCAGCAGCTTCGGGACAGGGGGTCAGCCCCAGCATTTT. The full variable domain, with segments outside the CDR3 supplied by the reference TRBV11-2 and TRBJ1-5 proteins, appears as EAGVAQSPRYKIIEKRQSVAFWCNPISGHATLYWYQQILGQGPKLLIQFQNNGVVDDSQLPKDRFSAERLKGVDSTLKIQPAKLEDSAVYLCASSFGTGGQPQHFGDGTRLSIL.